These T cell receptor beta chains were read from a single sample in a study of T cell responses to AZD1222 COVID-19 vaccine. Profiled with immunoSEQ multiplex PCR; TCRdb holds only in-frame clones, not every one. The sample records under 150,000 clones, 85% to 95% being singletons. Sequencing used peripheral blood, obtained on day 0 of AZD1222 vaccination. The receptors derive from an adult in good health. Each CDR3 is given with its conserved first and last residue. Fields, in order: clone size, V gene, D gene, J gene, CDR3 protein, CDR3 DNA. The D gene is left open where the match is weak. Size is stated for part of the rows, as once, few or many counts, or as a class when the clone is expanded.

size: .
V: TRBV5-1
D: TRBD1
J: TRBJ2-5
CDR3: CASSYGTGGEETQYF
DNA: TGCGCCAGCAGCTATGGGACAGGGGGCGAAGAGACCCAGTACTTC

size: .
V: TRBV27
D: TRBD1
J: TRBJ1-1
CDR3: CASWDSTNTEAFF
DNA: TGTGCCAGTTGGGACAGCACGAACACTGAAGCTTTCTTT

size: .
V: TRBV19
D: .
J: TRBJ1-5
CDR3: CASRSGTQPQHF
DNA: TGTGCCAGTAGGTCGGGCACTCAGCCCCAGCATTTT

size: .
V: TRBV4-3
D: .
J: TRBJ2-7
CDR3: CASSQDQAVPYEQYF
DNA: TGCGCCAGCAGCCAAGATCAGGCAGTCCCCTACGAGCAGTACTTC

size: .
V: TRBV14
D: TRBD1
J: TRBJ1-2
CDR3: CASSRGQGPSNYGYTF
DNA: TGTGCCAGCAGCCGAGGACAGGGACCTTCTAACTATGGCTACACCTTC

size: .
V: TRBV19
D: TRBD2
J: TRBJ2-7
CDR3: CASSPGTSGSWYEQYF
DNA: TGTGCCAGTAGTCCGGGGACTAGCGGGAGTTGGTACGAGCAGTACTTC

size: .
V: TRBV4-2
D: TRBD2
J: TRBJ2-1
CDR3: CASSQDPILAGGPGEQFF
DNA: TGTGCCAGCAGCCAAGACCCGATTCTAGCGGGAGGGCCGGGTGAGCAGTTCTTC

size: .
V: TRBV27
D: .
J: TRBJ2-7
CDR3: CASRMTDEGGQYF
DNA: TGTGCCAGCAGGATGACGGACGAGGGTGGGCAGTACTTC

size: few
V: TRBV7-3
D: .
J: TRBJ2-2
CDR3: CASSPRGNTGELFF
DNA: TGTGCCAGCAGCCCCAGGGGGAACACCGGGGAGCTGTTTTTT

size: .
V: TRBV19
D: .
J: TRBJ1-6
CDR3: CASSTAGGRSSPLHF
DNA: TGTGCCAGTAGTACCGCCGGAGGGAGGAGTTCACCCCTCCACTTT

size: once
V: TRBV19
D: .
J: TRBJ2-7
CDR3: CASSSRDSNQYF
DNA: TGTGCCAGTAGTTCCCGGGACTCCAATCAGTACTTC

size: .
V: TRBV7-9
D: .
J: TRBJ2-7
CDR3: CASSYPESSYEQYF
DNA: TGTGCCAGCAGCTACCCTGAGAGCTCCTACGAGCAGTACTTC

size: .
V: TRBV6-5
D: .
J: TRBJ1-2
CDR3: CASSPRNLNGYTF
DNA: TGTGCCAGCAGTCCCCGTAACCTCAATGGCTACACCTTC

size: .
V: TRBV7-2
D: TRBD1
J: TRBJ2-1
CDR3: CASSSRDRGLENEQFF
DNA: TGTGCCAGCAGCTCGAGAGACAGGGGGCTGGAGAATGAGCAGTTCTTC

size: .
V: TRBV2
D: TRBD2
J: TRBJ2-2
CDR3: CASSAWLAGGHWEQTGELFF
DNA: TGTGCCAGCAGTGCGTGGCTAGCGGGAGGACATTGGGAACAGACCGGGGAGCTGTTTTTT

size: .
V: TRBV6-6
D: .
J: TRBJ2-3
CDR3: CASIRGRGTDTQYF
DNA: TGTGCCAGCATCCGGGGCAGGGGCACAGATACGCAGTATTTT

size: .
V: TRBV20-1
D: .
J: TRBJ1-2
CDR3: CSASLVGNYGYTF
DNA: TGCAGTGCTAGTTTGGTCGGGAACTATGGCTACACCTTC

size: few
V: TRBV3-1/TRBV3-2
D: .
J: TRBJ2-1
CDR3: CASSPIGGLDEQFF
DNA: TGTGCCAGCAGCCCCATTGGGGGCCTCGATGAGCAGTTCTTC

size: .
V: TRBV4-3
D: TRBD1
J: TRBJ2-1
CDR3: CASSETGVNEQFF
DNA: TGCGCCAGCAGCGAAACAGGGGTCAATGAGCAGTTCTTC

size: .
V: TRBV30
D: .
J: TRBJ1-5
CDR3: CAWSVGGNQPQHF
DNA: TGTGCCTGGAGTGTGGGGGGCAATCAGCCCCAGCATTTT

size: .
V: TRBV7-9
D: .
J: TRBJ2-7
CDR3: CASSLTYREGPSYEQYF
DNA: TGTGCCAGCAGCTTAACTTACAGGGAGGGACCTTCCTACGAGCAGTACTTC

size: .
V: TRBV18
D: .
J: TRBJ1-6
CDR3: CASSRSSGQTTSPLHF
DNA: TGTGCCAGCTCAAGATCTTCGGGACAAACTACATCACCCCTCCACTTT

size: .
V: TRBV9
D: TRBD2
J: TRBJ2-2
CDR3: CASSATSGVRGELFF
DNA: TGTGCCAGCAGCGCAACTAGCGGGGTCCGTGGGGAGCTGTTTTTT

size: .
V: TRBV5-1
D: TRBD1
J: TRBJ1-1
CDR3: CASSSNAGTANTEAFF
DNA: TGCGCCAGCAGCTCCAACGCGGGGACAGCAAACACTGAAGCTTTCTTT

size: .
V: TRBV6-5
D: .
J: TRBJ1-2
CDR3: CASGRDSLEGYTF
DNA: TGTGCCAGCGGTAGGGACTCCTTAGAGGGCTACACCTTC

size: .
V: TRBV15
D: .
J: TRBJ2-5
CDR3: CATSRDQAQETQYF
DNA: TGTGCCACCAGCAGAGACCAGGCCCAAGAGACCCAGTACTTC

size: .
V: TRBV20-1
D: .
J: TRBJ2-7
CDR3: CSASAYEQYF
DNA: TGCAGTGCGTCCGCCTACGAGCAGTACTTC

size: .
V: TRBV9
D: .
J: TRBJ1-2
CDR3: CASSRESGVVDGYTF
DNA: TGTGCCAGCAGCCGGGAGTCGGGCGTGGTGGATGGCTACACCTTC

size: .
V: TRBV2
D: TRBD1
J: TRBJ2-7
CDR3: CASSRDRGQEQYF
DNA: TGTGCCAGCAGTCGGGACAGGGGGCAAGAGCAGTACTTC

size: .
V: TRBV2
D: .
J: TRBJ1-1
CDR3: CASADGMNTEAFF
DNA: TGTGCCAGCGCTGACGGCATGAACACTGAAGCTTTCTTT

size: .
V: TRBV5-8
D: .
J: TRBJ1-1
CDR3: CASSLTGHRSTEAFF
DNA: TGTGCCAGCAGCTTGACAGGGCATAGGTCAACTGAAGCTTTCTTT

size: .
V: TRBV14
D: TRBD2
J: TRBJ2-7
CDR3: CASSERAGVRQYF
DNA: TGTGCCAGCAGCGAAAGGGCGGGGGTAAGGCAGTACTTC

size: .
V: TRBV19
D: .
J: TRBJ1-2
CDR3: CASSTRPIDYGYTF
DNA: TGTGCCAGTAGTACCCGACCGATAGACTATGGCTACACCTTC

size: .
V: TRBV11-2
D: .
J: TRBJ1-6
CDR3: CASSYYREGSPLHF
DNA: TGTGCCAGCAGCTACTACAGGGAGGGTTCACCCCTCCACTTT

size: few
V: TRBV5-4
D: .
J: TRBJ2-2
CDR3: CASSRIQNTGELFF
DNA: TGTGCCAGCAGCCGCATTCAGAACACCGGGGAGCTGTTTTTT

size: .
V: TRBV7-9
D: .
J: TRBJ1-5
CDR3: CASSLGSGVAGQPQHF
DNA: TGTGCCAGCAGCTTAGGGTCGGGAGTAGCCGGGCAGCCCCAGCATTTT

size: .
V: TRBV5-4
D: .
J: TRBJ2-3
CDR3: CASSLSPGWDTDTQYF
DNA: TGTGCCAGCAGCTTGTCCCCGGGGTGGGACACAGATACGCAGTATTTT

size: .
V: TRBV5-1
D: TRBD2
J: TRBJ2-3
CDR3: CASSFSGRTTDTQYF
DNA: TGCGCCAGCAGTTTTAGCGGGAGAACTACAGATACGCAGTATTTT

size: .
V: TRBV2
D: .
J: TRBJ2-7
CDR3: CASRPQGYEQYF
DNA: TGTGCCAGCAGACCCCAGGGCTACGAGCAGTACTTC

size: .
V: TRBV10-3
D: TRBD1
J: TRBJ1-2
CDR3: CAISGQGRSGYTF
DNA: TGTGCCATCAGCGGACAGGGGAGGAGTGGCTACACCTTC

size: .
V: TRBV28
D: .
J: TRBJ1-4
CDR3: CASSLIQGKLFF
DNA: TGTGCCAGCAGTTTAATTCAGGGAAAACTGTTTTTT

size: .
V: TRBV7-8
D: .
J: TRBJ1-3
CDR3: CASSQTGNTIYF
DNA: TGTGCCAGCAGCCAAACAGGAAACACCATATATTTT

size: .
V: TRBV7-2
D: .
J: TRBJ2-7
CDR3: CASSPGVVREQYF
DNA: TGTGCCAGCAGCCCAGGGGTCGTGAGGGAGCAGTACTTC

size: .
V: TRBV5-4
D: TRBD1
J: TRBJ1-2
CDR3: CASSPGTEGPYGYTF
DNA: TGTGCCAGCAGCCCCGGGACAGAGGGGCCCTATGGCTACACCTTC

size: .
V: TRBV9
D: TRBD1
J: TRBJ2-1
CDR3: CASSGQGQGADEQFF
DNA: TGTGCCAGCAGCGGTCAGGGACAGGGGGCGGATGAGCAGTTCTTC